One and the same sample provided the 27 T cell receptor beta chains below, sequenced in a study of early T cells in non-severe SARS-CoV-2 infection. In TCRdb, the 5' RACE reads were re-called with MiXCR into one record per CDR3 protein. The sample carries about 26,000 distinct CDR3 sequences, less than 6.5% recorded once. Sequenced material: whole blood. The origin of the receptors is an adult who was a healthcare worker with PCR-confirmed SARS-CoV-2 infection or an uninfected control (not recorded which).

This clonotype was seen repeatedly, ten times or more. CDR3 nucleotide sequence: TGTGCCAGCAGCTCGCCGGGACTCGGTGGAAACACCATATATTTT. It translates to CASSSPGLGGNTIYF. V and J are TRBV5-4 and TRBJ1-3; perhaps TRBD1 as D (5 bases). The V end was cut by 3 bases, the J end by 3 bases, with 13 bases between. The CDR3 length is 15 residues. The germline gives CDR1 SGHNT, CDR2 YYREEE (reference sequence).

The chain uses TRBV4-3 and TRBJ1-4, with a possible D match to TRBD1 (5 bases). The CDR3 runs to 14 residues. Germline V CDR1 and CDR2: LGHNA, YSLEER. V was pared by 1 base and J by 10 bases, with 13 bases between. The CDR3 region has the DNA TGCGCCAGCAGCCAAGGGGGAACAGGCGGAAAACTGTTTTTT. Translating gives CASSQGGTGGKLFF.

This clonotype was counted only a few times. The chain links TRBV7-9 to TRBJ1-1; D gene uncertain. This CDR3 region has 16 residues. V gave up 2 bases and J gave up 2 bases, with 15 bases separating them. The germline V gene has CDR1 SEHNR and CDR2 FQNEAQ (reference sequence). The CDR3 region is CASSLISGGSNTEAFF. The DNA for the CDR3 is TGTGCCAGCAGCTTAATATCGGGAGGGAGCAACACTGAAGCTTTCTTT.

By frequency in the sample, this clonotype is medium-sized (0.01 to 0.1%). The chain recombines TRBV12-3 or TRBV12-4 with TRBJ1-5, with D possibly being TRBD1 (5 bases). V was trimmed by 3 bases and J by 2 bases, leaving 11 bases between them. The CDR3 runs 15 residues. In DNA form, the CDR3 reads TGTGCCAGCAGTTTCGGGACCGCGGGCAATCAGCCCCAGCATTTT. It encodes CASSFGTAGNQPQHF.

This clonotype was seen a handful of times. This sequence joins TRBV19 and TRBJ2-7, with 7 bases aligning to TRBD1. The CDR3 spans 15 residues. Trimming cost V 4 bases and J 2 bases; bases outside gene matches: 8. CDR1 is LNHDA and CDR2 is SQIVND in the germline V gene (reference sequence). CDR3 residues: CASSNGDRDPYEQYF. CDR3 in DNA: TGTGCCAGTAGTAATGGGGACAGAGATCCCTACGAGCAGTACTTC.

By sample share, this clonotype is medium-sized (0.01 to 0.1%). The rearrangement links TRBV20-1 to TRBJ2-3, with 13 bases lining up with TRBD2. J gave up 5 bases and V 6 bases, and 11 bases lay outside the gene matches. CDR1 DFQATT and CDR2 SNEGSKA come from the germline V gene (reference sequence). The CDR3 consists of 16 residues. CDR3 coding DNA: TGCAGTGCGACTATAGGACTAGCGGGGGCGCGAGATACGCAGTATTTT. It specifies CSATIGLAGARDTQYF.

This clonotype has ten or more counts. The V call is TRBV30, the J call TRBJ2-1, with 7 bases lining up with TRBD1. The CDR3 is 13 residues long. Germline V gene lookup returns CDR1 GTSNPN and CDR2 SVGIG (reference sequence). V shed 7 bases, J shed 1 base, and the junction held 4 bases outside the gene matches. As DNA, the CDR3 is TGTGCCTACCAACAGGGGTCCTACAATGAGCAGTTCTTC. This encodes CAYQQGSYNEQFF.

This clonotype was seen many times. This sequence joins TRBV12-3 or TRBV12-4 and TRBJ2-6, with D possibly TRBD1 on 6 matching bases. The CDR3 length is 14 residues. V was cut by 5 bases and J by 15 bases, with 20 bases left in between. The chain's CDR3 is CASSQPDRTEYLTF. DNA of the CDR3: TGTGCCAGCAGTCAACCAGACAGGACGGAGTACCTGACTTTC.

The table lists this clonotype with a few counts. This sequence joins TRBV18 and TRBJ2-7, with D perhaps given as TRBD1 or TRBD2 (5 bases each). The CDR3 runs 16 residues. Between the trimmed V and J ends, which lost 1 base and 0 bases, there was a span of 13 bases. In germline, CDR1 is KGHSH, CDR2 LQKENI. The CDR3 DNA follows: TGTGCCAGCTCACCACGGGGGACGATTAGCTCCTACGAGCAGTACTTC. Amino acids: CASSPRGTISSYEQYF.

The table lists this clonotype with a few counts. The chain combines TRBV6-6 with TRBJ1-1, with D hard to call. The CDR3 runs to 14 residues. Germline V CDR1 and CDR2: MNHNY, SVGAGI (reference sequence). Trimming took 3 bases from V and 0 from J, leaving 8 bases between them. DNA for the CDR3: TGTGCCAGCAGTTATACGGCTTTGAACACTGAAGCTTTCTTT. Translated, it gives CASSYTALNTEAFF.

V and J are TRBV24-1 and TRBJ2-1; 10 positions agree with TRBD1. This CDR3 region has 16 residues. CDR1 and CDR2 from the germline V gene are KGHDR and SFDVKD. The trim removed 3 bases at V and 5 bases at J, leaving 6 bases unmatched. CDR3 loop: CATSDPGTGANNEQFF. In nucleotides, the CDR3 is TGTGCCACCAGTGATCCCGGGACAGGGGCTAACAATGAGCAGTTCTTC.

The chain carries TRBV4-2 and TRBJ2-1; 8 bases align to TRBD1. With 3 bases clipped from V and 6 bases from J, the junction kept 4 bases outside the gene matches. CDR1 LGHNA and CDR2 YNFKEQ come from the germline V gene. The CDR3 totals 14 residues. Written as DNA, the CDR3 is TGTGCCAGCAGCCAGGGGGGACAGGTCAATGAGCAGTTCTTC. This sequence encodes CASSQGGQVNEQFF.

The V call is TRBV5-1, the J call TRBJ2-3; D unclear. V was trimmed by 0 bases and J by 4 bases, leaving 3 bases between them. CDR3 length equals 12 residues. The germline gives CDR1 SGHRS, CDR2 YFSETQ. The CDR3 here is CASSLEADTQYF. In DNA, the CDR3 is TGCGCCAGCAGCTTGGAGGCAGATACGCAGTATTTT.

The V gene is TRBV12-3 or TRBV12-4, the J gene TRBJ1-1; D is undetermined. The CDR3 totals 14 residues. Trimming left V 3 bases short and J 3 bases short, with 11 bases between. The CDR3 region is CASSFGESDTEAFF. The CDR3 DNA follows: TGTGCCAGCAGTTTTGGTGAGTCGGACACTGAAGCTTTCTTT.

This clonotype was observed a handful of times. The chain carries TRBV5-1 and TRBJ2-2; D is uncertain. From germline, CDR1 is SGHRS and CDR2 YFSETQ. V lost 1 base and J 0 bases, leaving 7 bases between the germline ends. The CDR3 is made up of 15 amino acids. CDR3 region: CASSLNYANTGELFF. The CDR3 bases are TGCGCCAGCAGCTTGAATTACGCGAACACCGGGGAGCTGTTTTTT.

This clonotype was detected ten times or more. The gene calls are TRBV6-2 or TRBV6-3 and TRBJ1-1; unclear D gene. The CDR3 totals 11 residues. Trimming left V 8 bases short and J 6 bases short, with 10 bases between. Germline CDR1 reads MNHEY; CDR2 reads SVGEGT. This CDR3 reads CASSGRAEAFF. The CDR3 bases are TGTGCCAGCTCGGGGAGGGCTGAAGCTTTCTTT.

The rearrangement joins TRBV3-1 to TRBJ1-5, with D uncertain. The V gene's germline CDR1 is LGHDT and CDR2 YNNKEL (reference sequence). V gave up 0 bases and J gave up 6 bases, with 9 bases separating them. The CDR3 extends over 14 amino acids. The CDR3 coding sequence is TGTGCCAGCAGCCAAGACATGCAGGCTCAGCCCCAGCATTTT. It translates to CASSQDMQAQPQHF.

This clonotype was observed a few times. The gene calls are TRBV12-3 or TRBV12-4 and TRBJ2-7; 12 positions agree with TRBD2. Trimming at V came to 2 bases and at J to 4 bases, leaving 3 bases not matched to a gene. The CDR3 consists of 15 residues. CDR3 in DNA: TGTGCCAGCAGTTTACCTAGCGGGGGGGCGTACGAGCAGTACTTC. This sequence encodes CASSLPSGGAYEQYF.

This clonotype was seen many times. The chain has TRBV6-2 or TRBV6-3 and TRBJ2-3; unclear D gene. This CDR3 has 14 amino acids. V was cut by 6 bases and J by 2 bases, with 12 bases left in between. Per germline, CDR1 MNHEY and CDR2 SVGEGT. The DNA for the CDR3 is TGTGCCAGCAGCCTCGTTAGGGTCACAGATACGCAGTATTTT. It yields the protein CASSLVRVTDTQYF.

The chain links TRBV7-2 to TRBJ2-7; TRBD1 aligns across 8 bases. Germline CDR1 reads SGHTA; CDR2 reads FQGNSA. The CDR3 has 15 residues. V lost 6 bases, J lost 1 base, and 8 bases stayed unmatched. CDR3 loop: CASRPLDRGSYEQYF. The CDR3 nucleotides are TGTGCCAGCAGACCCCTCGACAGGGGATCCTACGAGCAGTACTTC.

There are many counts of this clonotype. The chain links TRBV7-8 to TRBJ2-7, with D uncertain. Trimming removed 5 bases from V and 6 bases from J, with 14 bases in between. The germline V gene has CDR1 SGHVS and CDR2 FQNEAQ. The CDR3 has 13 amino acids. For the CDR3, the DNA is TGTGCCAGCAGCCCCTCGGGCCCCCTCGAGCAGTACTTC. It translates to CASSPSGPLEQYF.

This clonotype was recorded at least ten times. The CDR3 nucleotides are TGTGCCAGCAGCTTCGGGACATACGGAGCAGATACGCAGTATTTT. This translates into CASSFGTYGADTQYF. The chain recombines TRBV7-2 with TRBJ2-3; TRBD1 might be the D (6 bases). Trimming cost V 3 bases and J 4 bases, with 14 bases left between them. Germline V lookup: CDR1 SGHTA, CDR2 FQGNSA. This CDR3 has 15 residues. Together with reference TRBV7-2 and TRBJ2-3, the CDR3 gives the full variable domain: GAGVSQSPSNKVTEKGKDVELRCDPISGHTALYWYRQSLGQGLEFLIYFQGNSAPDKSGLPSDRFSAERTGGSVSTLTIQRTQQEDSAVYLCASSFGTYGADTQYFGPGTRLTVL.

This clonotype was seen ten or more times. The junction differs from germline at one of its ends, possibly a read error. The chain couples TRBV12-3 or TRBV12-4 to TRBJ1-3; D is unresolved. The CDR3 is made up of 13 amino acids. CDR3 nucleotide sequence: TGTGCCAGCAGTGGCTTCTCTGAAAACACCATATATTTT. It is translated as CASSGFSENTIYF.

This chain joins TRBV7-8 and TRBJ2-7; D not resolved. Per germline, CDR1 SGHVS and CDR2 FQNEAQ. V dropped 5 bases and J dropped 1 base, with 12 bases sitting between them. The length of the CDR3 is 14 residues. The CDR3 here is CASSQQDQSYEQYF. The DNA of the CDR3 is TGTGCCAGCAGCCAGCAGGACCAATCCTACGAGCAGTACTTC.

This clonotype was counted at least ten times. The V and J genes are TRBV2 and TRBJ1-6, with 8 bases matching TRBD1. Germline lookup yields CDR1 SNHLY and CDR2 FYNNEI. This CDR3 is 14 amino acids long. With V trimmed by 7 bases and J by 9 bases, 8 bases remained unmatched. The CDR3 loop is CASTRTGSSSPLHF. CDR3 coding DNA: TGTGCCAGCACCCGGACAGGGTCAAGTTCACCCCTCCACTTT.

V usage is TRBV10-3 and J usage is TRBJ1-1; D call uncertain. The V end was cut by 0 bases, the J end by 3 bases, with 11 bases between. CDR1 is ENHRY, CDR2 SYGVKD, per germline. This CDR3 is built from 15 residues. This CDR3 is CAISESRGMDTEAFF. DNA of the CDR3: TGTGCCATCAGTGAGTCACGGGGTATGGACACTGAAGCTTTCTTT.

This clonotype was seen ten or more times. The chain couples TRBV10-2 to TRBJ2-1; 10 bases are shared with TRBD2. Per germline, CDR1 WSHSY and CDR2 SAAADI. The length of the CDR3 is 15 residues. Losses at the gene ends were 0 bases for V and 4 bases for J; bases not matched to a gene: 0. This CDR3 is CASSESSGGYNEQFF. CDR3 coding DNA: TGCGCCAGCAGTGAGTCTAGCGGGGGGTACAATGAGCAGTTCTTC.